A single sample gave rise to the 2 T cell receptor beta chains below, sequenced in a study of STAT5B mutations in CD4+ large granular lymphocyte leukemia. This table comes from immunoSEQ multiplex PCR, and its TCRdb copy is limited to in-frame clones, with some not included. The sample lists some 30,000 clones, about three quarters occurring once. The material sequenced was CD4+ T cells from blood buffy coats. The origin of the receptors is a human donor in good health.

The chain combines TRBV7-9 with TRBJ1-2; 7 nucleotides line up with TRBD1. CDR1 is SEHNR, CDR2 FQNEAQ, per germline (reference sequence). The ends lost 5 bases at V and 5 bases at J; junction bases unmatched: 5. The CDR3 covers 13 residues. The CDR3 protein is CASSHDRAYGYTF. CDR3 DNA sequence: TGTGCCAGCAGCCACGACAGGGCATATGGCTACACCTTC. Looking up the rest from reference TRBV7-9 and TRBJ1-2 gives the full variable domain: DTGVSQNPRHKITKRGQNVTFRCDPISEHNRLYWYRQTLGQGPEFLTYFQNEAQLEKSRLLSDRFSAERPKGSFSTLEIQRTEQGDSAMYLCASSHDRAYGYTFGSGTRLTVV.

Here the CDR3 DNA reads TGTGCCACCTTCGGGGGCAGGGCCAATCAGCCCCAGCATTTT. Protein product: CATFGGRANQPQHF. The rearrangement joins TRBV19 to TRBJ1-5, with TRBD1 as a possible D gene (6 bases). Trimming took off 10 bases at V and 3 bases at J, with 16 bases between the two ends. Germline V gives CDR1 LNHDA, CDR2 SQIVND (reference sequence). CDR3 size: 14 residues.